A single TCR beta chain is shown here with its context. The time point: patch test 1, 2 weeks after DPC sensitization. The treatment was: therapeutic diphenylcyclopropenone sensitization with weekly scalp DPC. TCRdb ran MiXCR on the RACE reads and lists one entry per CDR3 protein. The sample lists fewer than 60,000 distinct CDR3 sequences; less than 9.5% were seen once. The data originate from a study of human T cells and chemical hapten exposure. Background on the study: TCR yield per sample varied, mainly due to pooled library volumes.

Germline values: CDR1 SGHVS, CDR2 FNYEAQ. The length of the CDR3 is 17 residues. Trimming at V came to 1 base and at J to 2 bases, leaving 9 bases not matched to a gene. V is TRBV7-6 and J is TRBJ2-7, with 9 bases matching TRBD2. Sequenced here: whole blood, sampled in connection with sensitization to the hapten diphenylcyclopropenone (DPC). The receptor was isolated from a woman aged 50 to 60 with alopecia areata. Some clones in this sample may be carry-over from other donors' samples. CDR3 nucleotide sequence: TGTGCCAGCAGCTTAGGACTAGCGGATATTAGCACCTACGAGCAGTACTTC. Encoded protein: CASSLGLADISTYEQYF.